One TCR beta chain is described in this entry. Both iRepertoire HTBI primers and Arm-PCR of CDR3 regions were used to build the TCR beta libraries. One entry per CDR3 protein, called by TCRdb with MiXCR from the multiplex PCR reads. The sample records 400,000 to 450,000 distinct CDR3 sequences, roughly 17% being singletons. The data were obtained in a study of regulatory T cells in long-lasting Graves disease. Sample time point: newly diagnosed GD, antithyroid drugs for less than 3 months. From PBMCs, RNA was extracted and then used to make the TCR library. Deletions cut 6 bases from V and 3 bases from J, with 10 bases between. Germline assignment: CDR1 SGHTS and CDR2 YDEGEE. CDR3 length: 14 residues. These sequences were also reported in another study, on T cells in Graves' hyperthyroidism and ophthalmopathy.

The sequenced sample was peripheral blood mononuclear cells (PBMCs), obtained at new diagnosis, from a patient treated with antithyroid drugs. This rearrangement joins TRBV5-8 to TRBJ2-6; D not certain. The TCR sequence derives from a woman in her 30s with Graves disease. The CDR3, as DNA: TGTGCCAGCACCTTCCTCAATGGGGCCAACGTCCTGACTTTC. Translation gives CASTFLNGANVLTF.